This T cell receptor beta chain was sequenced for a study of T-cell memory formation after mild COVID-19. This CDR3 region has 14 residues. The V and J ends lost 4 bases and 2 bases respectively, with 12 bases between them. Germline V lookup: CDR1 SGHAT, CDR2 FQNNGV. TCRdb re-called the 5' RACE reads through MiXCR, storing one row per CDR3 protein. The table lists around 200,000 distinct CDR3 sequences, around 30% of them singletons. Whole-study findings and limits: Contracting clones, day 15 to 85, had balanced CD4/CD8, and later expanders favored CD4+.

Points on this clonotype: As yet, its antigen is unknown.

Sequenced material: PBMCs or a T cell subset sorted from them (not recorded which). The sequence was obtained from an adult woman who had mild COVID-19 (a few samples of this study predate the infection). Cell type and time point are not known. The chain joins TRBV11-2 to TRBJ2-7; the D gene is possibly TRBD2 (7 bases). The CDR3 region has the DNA TGTGCCAGCAGCTATGAGGGGGGGGCCTACGAGCAGTACTTC. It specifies CASSYEGGAYEQYF.